The present T cell receptor beta chain was sequenced within a study of molecular identifiers for immune sequencing clone quantification. A CD8+CD4-CCR7+CD45RA+ gate was used to sort naive CD8 T cells. General study findings and limits: Underestimated sizes of highly expanded clones could result from identical TCR molecules that share a barcode.

The CDR3 is 15 amino acids. The J segment lost 6 bases and the V segment lost 1 base, leaving 7 bases of the junction unmatched. CDR1 and CDR2 from the germline V gene are LGHNA and YSLEER. Previously described methods and listed TCR primers were employed for the bulk TCR libraries. MiXCR, run by TCRdb on the PCR reads, gives a single entry per CDR3 protein. The sample includes about 630,000 distinct CDR3 sequences, around 25% seen only once; the top ten take 0.78%. About this clonotype: The antigen remains unidentified.

This chain joins TRBV4-3 and TRBJ2-3, with 7 bases lining up with TRBD2. The source material was naive CD8+ T cells from blood, with Jurkat cell RNA spiked in. The subset was: FACS-sorted CD8+CD4-CCR7+CD45RA+ naive T cells. The TCR originated in a human donor in good health. Some libraries in this study had Jurkat cell RNA spiked in. The CDR3 nucleotides are TGCGCCAGCAGCCAAGGGCGGACTAGTGTGGATACGCAGTATTTT. It encodes CASSQGRTSVDTQYF.